The clone carrying this T cell receptor (beta chain) came up once. Its antigen remains unknown. These data are taken from a study of cytomegalovirus exposure and HLA in healthy donors. General observations from the study: Previous analysis showed most TCR beta V segments were productive about 90% or about 30% of the time. Many donors carried some public TCRs, although rarity characterized most TCR sequences.

Vbeta (60) and Jbeta (13) primers were used in the PCR. The assay was immunoSEQ multiplex PCR, and TCRdb's table has in-frame clones only and misses some. The sample has about 190,000 clones; approximately 79% are singletons. This clonotype was sampled from a man between 40 and 49 years old in good health and CMV-seropositive. Sequenced: PBMCs.

The CDR3 loop is CATSRDLRGEKLFF. The CDR3 DNA is TGTGCCACCAGCCGGGACTTAAGGGGTGAAAAACTGTTTTTT. The chain uses TRBV15 and TRBJ1-4, with a tentative D call TRBD1 (5 bases). V lost 5 bases, J lost 7 bases, and 14 bases lay in between. Germline assignment: CDR1 LNHNV and CDR2 YYDKDF (reference sequence). The CDR3 length is 14 residues.